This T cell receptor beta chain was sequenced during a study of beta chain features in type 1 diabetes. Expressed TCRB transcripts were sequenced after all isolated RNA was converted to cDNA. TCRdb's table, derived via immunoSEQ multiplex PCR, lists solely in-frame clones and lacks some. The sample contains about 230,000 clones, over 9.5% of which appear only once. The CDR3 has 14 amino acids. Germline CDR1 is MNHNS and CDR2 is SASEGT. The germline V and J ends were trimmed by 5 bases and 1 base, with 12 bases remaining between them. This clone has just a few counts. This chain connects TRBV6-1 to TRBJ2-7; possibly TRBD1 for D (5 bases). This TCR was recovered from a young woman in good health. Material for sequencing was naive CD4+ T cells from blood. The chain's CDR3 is CASSTGSASYEQYF. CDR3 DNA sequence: TGTGCCAGCAGTACAGGCAGTGCGTCCTACGAGCAGTACTTC.